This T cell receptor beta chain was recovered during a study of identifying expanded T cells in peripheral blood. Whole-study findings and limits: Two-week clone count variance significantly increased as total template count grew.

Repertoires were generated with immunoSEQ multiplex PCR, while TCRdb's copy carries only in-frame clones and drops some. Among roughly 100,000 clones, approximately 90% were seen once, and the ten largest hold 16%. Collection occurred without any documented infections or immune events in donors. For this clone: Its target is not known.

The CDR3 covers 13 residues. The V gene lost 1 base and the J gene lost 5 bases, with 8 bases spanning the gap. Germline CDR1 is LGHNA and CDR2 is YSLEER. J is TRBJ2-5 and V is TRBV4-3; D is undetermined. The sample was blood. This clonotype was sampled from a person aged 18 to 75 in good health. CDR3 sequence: CASSQVHKETQYF. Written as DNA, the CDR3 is TGCGCCAGCAGCCAAGTTCACAAGGAGACCCAGTACTTC.